The entry that follows covers one T cell receptor (beta chain) sequence. Its antigen is unknown. The data belong to a study of response to subunit inactivated influenza vaccine. Regarding the study as a whole: T cells newly recruited by each seasonal influenza vaccination are few, the authors suggested.

TCRdb itself ran the RT-PCR reads through MiXCR, one entry per CDR3 protein. The sample records over 800,000 distinct CDR3 sequences, 21% being singletons. The source is a man aged 50 to 60 who received an inactivated influenza vaccine. The specimen comprised PBMCs from blood, sampled more than 4 days after vaccination.

The CDR3 spells CSARRAARHTQYF. CDR3 nucleotide sequence: TGCAGTGCTAGGAGGGCCGCAAGGCATACGCAGTATTTT. The gene calls are TRBV20-1 and TRBJ2-3; perhaps TRBD2 as D (5 bases). The CDR3 has 13 amino acids. Trimming removed 3 bases from V and 7 bases from J, with 14 bases in between. Germline CDR1 DFQATT, CDR2 SNEGSKA (reference sequence).